What follows are 13 T cell receptor beta chains derived from one specimen sequenced in a study of blood T cell repertoires in COVID-19. Assay: immunoSEQ multiplex PCR; the TCRdb copy retains only in-frame clones and omits some. The sample lists 250,000 to 350,000 clones, 90% occurring once. Sequenced material: PBMCs or T cells enriched from blood (not recorded which). The origin of the receptors is a man aged 55 to 69 who had recovered from COVID-19.

V usage is TRBV29-1 and J usage is TRBJ1-5; tentatively, D is TRBD1 (5 bases). Germline V gene data show CDR1 as SQVTM and CDR2 as ANQGSEA. There are 13 residues in the CDR3. The V end was cut by 4 bases, the J end by 4 bases, with 11 bases between. The CDR3 is CSVGAQGNQPQHF. The DNA for the CDR3 is TGCAGCGTTGGCGCTCAGGGTAATCAGCCCCAGCATTTT.

The chain uses TRBV5-8 and TRBJ1-2, with TRBD1 matching 9 bases. Trimming removed 4 bases from V and 2 bases from J; junction bases left unmatched: 6. This CDR3 spans 15 amino acids. CDR1 is SGHTS, CDR2 YDEGEE, per germline. The CDR3 protein is CASSLAGQGNYGYTF. The CDR3 DNA sequence: TGTGCCAGCAGCCTCGCGGGACAGGGCAACTATGGCTACACCTTC.

In its sample, this clone was seen a few times. The rearrangement uses TRBV6-5 and TRBJ1-2; D is undetermined. Trimming took 6 bases from V and 5 from J, leaving 13 bases between them. Germline values: CDR1 MNHEY, CDR2 SVGAGI. The CDR3 is 13 amino acids. The CDR3 region has the DNA TGTGCCAGCAGCCCAAGTGGGGAGTATGGCTACACCTTC. Translated: CASSPSGEYGYTF.

The V and J genes are TRBV19 and TRBJ2-2; maybe TRBD1 (6 bases). Trimming removed 9 bases from V and 0 bases from J, with 11 bases in between. Germline lookup yields CDR1 LNHDA and CDR2 SQIVND (reference sequence). The CDR3 runs 14 residues. CDR3 DNA: TGTGCCAGCTCCGGGACACCGAACACCGGGGAGCTGTTTTTT. It encodes CASSGTPNTGELFF.

This chain uses TRBV3-1 (or the pseudogene TRBV3-2) with TRBJ1-2, with a possible D match to TRBD1 (5 bases). CDR1 is LGHDT, CDR2 YNNKEL, per germline (reference sequence). The CDR3 loop spans 15 amino acids. The V end was cut by 1 base, the J end by 0 bases, with 9 bases between. The CDR3 DNA reads TGTGCCAGCAGCCAAGCTCAGGGAACTAACTATGGCTACACCTTC. Amino acids: CASSQAQGTNYGYTF.

The V call is TRBV6-2 or TRBV6-3, the J call TRBJ1-4; 7 nucleotides align to TRBD1. This CDR3 is 16 amino acids long. Germline CDR1 MNHEY, CDR2 SVGEGT. The V gene end was trimmed by 6 bases and the J gene end by 1 base; junction bases not matched to a gene: 8. The CDR3 loop reads CASSLRDSRTNEKLFF. The CDR3 DNA sequence: TGTGCCAGCAGCCTCCGGGACAGTCGAACTAATGAAAAACTGTTTTTT.

This clone was recorded once. The chain carries TRBV30 and TRBJ2-3; 10 nucleotides align to TRBD1. This CDR3 spans 15 amino acids. Trimming removed 5 bases from V and 5 bases from J; junction bases left unmatched: 10. Germline lookup yields CDR1 GTSNPN and CDR2 SVGIG (reference sequence). CDR3 DNA: TGTGCCTGGGGGAAAGAGGACAGGGGGAAAGATACGCAGTATTTT. As protein: CAWGKEDRGKDTQYF.

As concerns this clone: Other DNA sequences in the sample encode the same CDR3. The chain couples TRBV12-5 to TRBJ2-2; TRBD1 aligns across 9 bases. The germline CDR1 and CDR2 sequences are LGHNT and FRNRAP. The CDR3 consists of 17 residues. With 0 bases clipped from V and 5 bases from J, the junction kept 7 bases outside the gene matches. CDR3 nucleotide sequence: TGTGCTAGTGGTTTGGTACTTCGGACAGGGGCGACCGGGGAGCTGTTTTTT. Amino acid sequence: CASGLVLRTGATGELFF.

J is TRBJ2-7 and V is TRBV9, with D perhaps matching TRBD1 (5 bases). CDR1 and CDR2 (germline): SGDLS, YYNGEE. V lost 2 bases to trimming and J lost 5 bases, with 14 bases between them. There are 14 residues in the CDR3. The CDR3 here is CASSVGARYDEQYF. The CDR3 DNA reads TGTGCCAGCAGCGTTGGGGCACGATACGACGAGCAGTACTTC.

The J gene is TRBJ2-3, the V gene TRBV19; TRBD2 matches 8 bases. This CDR3 contains 14 residues. Losses at the gene ends were 4 bases for V and 0 bases for J; bases not matched to a gene: 0. CDR1 and CDR2 from the germline V gene are LNHDA and SQIVND (reference sequence). CDR3 region: CASSRTSSTDTQYF. The CDR3 DNA follows: TGTGCCAGTAGTAGGACTAGCAGCACAGATACGCAGTATTTT.

V and J are TRBV30 and TRBJ1-5; 7 bases agree with TRBD1. CDR3 size: 15 residues. V dropped 3 bases and J dropped 1; count of bases not matched to a gene: 6. Germline V CDR1 and CDR2: GTSNPN, SVGIG (reference sequence). The CDR3 DNA is TGTGCCTGGAGGGCTGGGACAGCGAGCAATCAGCCCCAGCATTTT. Translation gives CAWRAGTASNQPQHF.

The CDR3 nucleotides read TGTGCCAGCAGCCCGACAGGGTCGTATGGCTACACCTTC. Its protein is CASSPTGSYGYTF. The chain couples TRBV9 to TRBJ1-2, with 7 nucleotides matching TRBD1. The CDR3 extends over 13 amino acids. The V and J ends lost 4 bases and 5 bases, in that order; junction bases with no gene match: 5. Germline lookup yields CDR1 SGDLS and CDR2 YYNGEE.

CDR3 in DNA: TGCGCCAGCAGCCAAGCGGGGGGGAGTCCCGATACGCAGTATTTT. It specifies CASSQAGGSPDTQYF. This chain uses TRBV4-3 with TRBJ2-3, with TRBD2 matching over 8 bases. Germline lookup yields CDR1 LGHNA and CDR2 YSLEER. This CDR3 has 15 amino acids. V lost 1 base to trimming and J lost 6 bases; unmatched junction nucleotides: 6.